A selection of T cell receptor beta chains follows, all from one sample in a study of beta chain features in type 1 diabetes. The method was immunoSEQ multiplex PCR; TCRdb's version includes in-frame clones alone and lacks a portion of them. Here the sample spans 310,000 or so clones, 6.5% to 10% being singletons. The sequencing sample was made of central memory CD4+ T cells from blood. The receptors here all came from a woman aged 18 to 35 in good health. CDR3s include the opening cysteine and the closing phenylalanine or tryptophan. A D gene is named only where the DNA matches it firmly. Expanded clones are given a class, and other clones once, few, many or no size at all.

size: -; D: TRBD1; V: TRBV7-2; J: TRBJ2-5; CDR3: CASSPGTAYQETQYF; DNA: TGTGCCAGCAGCCCGGGGACAGCCTATCAAGAGACCCAGTACTTC
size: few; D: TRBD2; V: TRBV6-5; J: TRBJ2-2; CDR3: CAISTSGPNTGELFF; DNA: TGTGCCATCAGTACTAGCGGGCCTAACACCGGGGAGCTGTTTTTT
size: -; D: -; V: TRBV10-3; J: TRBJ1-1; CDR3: CAISESELLNTEAFF; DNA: TGTGCCATCAGTGAGTCAGAGTTATTGAACACTGAAGCTTTCTTT
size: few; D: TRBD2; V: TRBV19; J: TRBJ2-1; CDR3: CASSRRELYNEQFF; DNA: TGTGCCAGTAGCAGGCGGGAGCTCTACAATGAGCAGTTCTTC
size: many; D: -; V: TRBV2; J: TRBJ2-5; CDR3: CASKKTGVQETQYF; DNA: TGTGCCAGCAAAAAGACAGGAGTTCAAGAGACCCAGTACTTC
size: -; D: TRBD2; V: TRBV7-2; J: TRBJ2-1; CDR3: CASSLGFLAVHNEQFF; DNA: TGTGCCAGCAGCCTGGGGTTCCTAGCGGTACACAATGAGCAGTTCTTC
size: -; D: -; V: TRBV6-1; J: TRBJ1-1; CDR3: CASSEIEDTEAFF; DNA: TGTGCCAGCAGTGAAATCGAGGATACTGAAGCTTTCTTT
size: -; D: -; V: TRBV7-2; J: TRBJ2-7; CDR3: CASSLAGGKNSYEQYF; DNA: TGTGCCAGCAGCTTAGCTGGCGGGAAGAACTCCTACGAGCAGTACTTC
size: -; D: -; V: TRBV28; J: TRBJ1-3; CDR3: CASSLPLGRADTGNTIYF; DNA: TGTGCCAGCAGTTTACCCCTGGGGAGGGCTGATACTGGAAACACCATATATTTT
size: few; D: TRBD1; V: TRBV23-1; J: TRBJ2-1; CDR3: CATPPQDRGLYSTRYNEQFF; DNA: TGCGCCACCCCCCCCCAAGACAGGGGGCTCTATTCGACCCGGTACAATGAGCAGTTCTTC
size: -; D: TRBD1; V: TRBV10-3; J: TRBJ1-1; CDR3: CAISRQGGDTEAFF; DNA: TGTGCCATCAGTCGACAGGGAGGTGACACTGAAGCTTTCTTT
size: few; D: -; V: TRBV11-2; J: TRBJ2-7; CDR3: CASSLDRYEQYF; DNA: TGTGCCAGCAGCTTAGATAGGTACGAGCAGTACTTC
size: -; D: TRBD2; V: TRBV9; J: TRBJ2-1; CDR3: CASSPPAPLAGEYIEQFF; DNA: TGTGCCAGCAGCCCCCCGGCACCTCTAGCGGGAGAGTACATTGAGCAGTTCTTC
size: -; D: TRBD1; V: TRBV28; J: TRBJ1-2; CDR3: CASSPGGTIYGYTF; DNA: TGTGCCAGCAGTCCAGGGGGAACCATCTATGGCTACACCTTC
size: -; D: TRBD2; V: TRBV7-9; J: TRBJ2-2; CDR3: CASSLLAGANTGELFF; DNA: TGTGCCAGCAGCTTACTAGCGGGAGCGAACACCGGGGAGCTGTTTTTT
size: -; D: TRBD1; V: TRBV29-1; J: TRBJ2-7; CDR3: CSVDTGARYEQYF; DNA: TGCAGCGTTGACACAGGGGCTCGCTACGAGCAGTACTTC
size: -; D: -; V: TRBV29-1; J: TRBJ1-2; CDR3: CSVLQGYGYTF; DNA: TGCAGCGTCCTACAGGGCTATGGCTACACCTTC
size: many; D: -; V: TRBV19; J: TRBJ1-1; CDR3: CASSASRGANTEAFF; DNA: TGTGCCAGTAGTGCCTCCCGGGGGGCGAACACTGAAGCTTTCTTT
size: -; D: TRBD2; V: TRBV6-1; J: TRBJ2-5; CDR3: CASSRAGDGETQYF; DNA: TGTGCCAGCTCCAGAGCGGGAGACGGAGAGACCCAGTACTTC
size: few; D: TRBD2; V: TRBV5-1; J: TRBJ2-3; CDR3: CASSLAGKDTQYF; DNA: TGCGCCAGCAGCCTAGCGGGTAAAGATACGCAGTATTTT
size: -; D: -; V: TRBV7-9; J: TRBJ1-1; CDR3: CASNGRDQNTEAFF; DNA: TGTGCCAGCAACGGCCGGGACCAGAACACTGAAGCTTTCTTT
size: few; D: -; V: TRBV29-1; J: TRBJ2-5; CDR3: CSVALRARVETQYF; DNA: TGCAGCGTTGCCCTCAGGGCTCGGGTGGAGACCCAGTACTTC
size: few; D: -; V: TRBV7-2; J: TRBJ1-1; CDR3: CASSLAPGSTEAFF; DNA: TGTGCCAGCAGCTTAGCGCCGGGGAGCACTGAAGCTTTCTTT
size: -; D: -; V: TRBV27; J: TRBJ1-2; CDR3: CASSDTNYGYTF; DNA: TGTGCCAGCAGTGACACTAACTATGGCTACACCTTC
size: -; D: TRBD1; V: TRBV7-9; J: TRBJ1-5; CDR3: CASSSGTGISNQPQHF; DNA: TGTGCCAGCAGTTCCGGGACAGGGATTAGCAATCAGCCCCAGCATTTT
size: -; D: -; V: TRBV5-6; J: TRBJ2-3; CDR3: CASGTDTQYF; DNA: TGTGCCAGCGGCACAGATACGCAGTATTTT
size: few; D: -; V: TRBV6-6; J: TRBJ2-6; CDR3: CASSRLLPGANVLTF; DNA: TGTGCCAGCAGTAGACTCCTGCCTGGGGCCAACGTCCTGACTTTC
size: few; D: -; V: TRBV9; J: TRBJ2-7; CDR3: CASSASIAFSSYEQYF; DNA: TGTGCCAGCAGCGCTTCCATAGCGTTTAGCTCCTACGAGCAGTACTTC
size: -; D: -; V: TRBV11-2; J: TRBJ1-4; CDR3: CASSLDPTGHEKLFF; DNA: TGTGCCAGCAGCTTAGATCCCACAGGGCATGAAAAACTGTTTTTT
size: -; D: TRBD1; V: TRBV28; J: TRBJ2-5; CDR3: CASSLWGQGVETQYF; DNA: TGTGCCAGCAGTTTATGGGGACAGGGTGTTGAGACCCAGTACTTC
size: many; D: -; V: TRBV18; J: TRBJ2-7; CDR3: CASSSGAGYEQYF; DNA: TGTGCCAGCTCTTCGGGGGCTGGGTACGAGCAGTACTTC
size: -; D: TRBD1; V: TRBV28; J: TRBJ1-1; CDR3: CASSPVGQFPRGEAFF; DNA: TGTGCCAGCAGTCCCGTGGGACAGTTTCCTAGAGGGGAAGCTTTCTTT
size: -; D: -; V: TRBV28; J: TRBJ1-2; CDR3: CASTYPGHNYGYTF; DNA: TGTGCCAGCACCTATCCGGGACATAACTATGGCTACACCTTC
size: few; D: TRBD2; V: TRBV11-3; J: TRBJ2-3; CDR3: CASSSSGRADTQYF; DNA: TGTGCCAGCAGCTCCAGCGGGAGGGCGGATACGCAGTATTTT
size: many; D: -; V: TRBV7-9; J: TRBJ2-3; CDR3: CASSFHQNTQYF; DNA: TGTGCCAGCAGCTTTCATCAAAATACGCAGTATTTT
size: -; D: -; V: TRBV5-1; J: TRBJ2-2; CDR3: CASSLAVFQGSRGGELFF; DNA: TGCGCCAGCAGCTTGGCCGTCTTTCAAGGGAGCCGGGGCGGGGAGCTGTTTTTT
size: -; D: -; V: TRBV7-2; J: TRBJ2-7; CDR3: CASSLTLRQESSEGYEQYF; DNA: TGTGCCAGCAGCCTAACATTACGACAGGAAAGTAGTGAGGGATACGAGCAGTACTTC
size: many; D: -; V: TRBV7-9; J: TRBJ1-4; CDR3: CASSFDTLGGEKLFF; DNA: TGTGCCAGCAGCTTCGACACACTGGGCGGCGAAAAACTGTTTTTT
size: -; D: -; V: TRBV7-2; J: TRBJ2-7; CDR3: CASSLIDEF; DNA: TGTGCCAGCAGCCTAATTGATGAGTTC
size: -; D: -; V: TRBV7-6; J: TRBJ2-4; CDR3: CASSLAAGQKNIQYF; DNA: TGTGCCAGCAGCTTAGCGGCGGGACAGAAAAACATTCAGTACTTC
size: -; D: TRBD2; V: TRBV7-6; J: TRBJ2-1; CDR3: CASTLDPSGSGNEQFF; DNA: TGTGCCAGCACCCTCGACCCTAGCGGGAGTGGCAATGAGCAGTTCTTC
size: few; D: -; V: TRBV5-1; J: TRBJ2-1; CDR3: CASSLVLAMGEQFF; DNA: TGCGCCAGCAGCTTGGTACTAGCTATGGGTGAGCAGTTCTTC
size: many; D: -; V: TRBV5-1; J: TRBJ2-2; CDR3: CASSLSTGELFF; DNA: TGCGCCAGCAGCTTGAGCACCGGGGAGCTGTTTTTT
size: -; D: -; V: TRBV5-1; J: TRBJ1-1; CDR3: CASSNSGRDTEAFF; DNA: TGCGCCAGCAGCAACTCGGGGAGGGACACTGAAGCTTTCTTT
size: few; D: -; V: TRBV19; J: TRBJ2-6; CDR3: CASRGRSSGANVLTF; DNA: TGTGCCAGTAGGGGCCGTAGCTCTGGGGCCAACGTCCTGACTTTC